The subject of this entry is one T cell receptor (beta chain). Its antigen remains unidentified. There are no base qualities to consult, and no much larger clone falls within one base. The source of the sample is a study of OX40 agonist ivuxolimab in advanced cancers. Turning to the overall study: Ivuxolimab was an agonistic, fully human IgG2 monoclonal antibody directed against OX40 (CD134), a costimulatory receptor. The point of sequencing TCRbeta in the periphery was to test whether ivuxolimab changed TCR sequence diversity and drove clonal T-cell expansion. Partial responses occurred in three dose-escalation patients, of whom one had hepatocellular carcinoma and two had cutaneous melanoma. Prior anti-PD-1, anti-PD-L1 or anti-CTLA-4 therapy was permitted, and checkpoint inhibitors had been received by 40% to 50% of dose-escalation patients. The monotherapy dose-escalation portion (N of about 50 patients) of the phase I ivuxolimab trial is reported in the paper. Intravenous ivuxolimab was administered to patients every 2 weeks at six dose levels: 0.01, 0.1, 0.3, 1.5, 3 and 10 mg/kg. A male proportion of 75% to 85% and a mean age of approximately 61 years, ranging from roughly 23 to 79, were recorded for the dose-escalation cohort. Among the roughly 52 dose-escalation patients, 19 had hepatocellular carcinoma, 15 or so melanoma, 9 renal cell carcinoma and 9 head and neck cancer. Beyond this particular receptor, the publication reports: Clonal expansion of both CD4+ and CD8+ blood T cells was observed from baseline to week 6 at doses 0.1 to 3.0 mg/kg. Antigen specificity was not determined for the clonally expanded peripheral T cells. In the 0.1-3.0 mg/kg groups, partial responders had among the lowest normalized peripheral clonal expansion, particularly in CD8+ T cells. Low levels of normalized T-cell clonal expansion were also seen in some patients who did not respond. After ivuxolimab, expanded clones were on average more numerous among CD8+ T cells than among CD4+ T cells.

The trial excluded patients who had a history of autoimmune disease or were on systemic immunosuppression. Peripheral blood for TCR sequencing was collected from all dose cohorts at baseline, on cycle 4 day 1, and on cycle 7 day 1. Samples came from an open-label, multicenter, first-in-human phase I dose-escalation trial of ivuxolimab. Adults with locally advanced or metastatic head and neck squamous cell, hepatocellular, melanoma or renal cell carcinoma were enrolled in the trial. Before TCR sequencing, CD4+ T cells and CD8+ T cells were sorted from peripheral blood as separate populations. To sequence the TCRbeta CDR3 region, genomic DNA was isolated from the sorted cells. The immunoSEQ Assay was used for sequencing of TCRbeta CDR3 regions. The immuneACCESS repertoire file appears here via TCRdb, limited to in-frame rearrangements. These files lack a portion of the clones; in checked studies, under half of the deficit traces to unresolved V genes, and the cause of the others is not known. Across this sample there are tens of thousands of clones, with about 89% seen only once. In total, the top ten clones hold about 4.1% of the sample.

The germline V gene (reference sequence) specifies LNHDA as CDR1 and SQIVND as CDR2. The CDR3 numbers 13 residues from cysteine through phenylalanine. Here the CDR3 DNA is all that survives: 39 bases in frame from base 1. V is pruned by 6 bases and J by 5 bases, leaving 3 bases of the junction without a gene match. The sequence derives from an adult with an advanced solid tumor such as melanoma, head and neck, liver or kidney cancer. Recombination connected TRBV19 to TRBJ2-1; TRBD1 matches 8 bases in the middle. Sequencing used CD4+ or CD8+ T cells sorted from blood, obtained in a trial of the OX40 agonist ivuxolimab. The nucleotides are TGTGCCAGTAGAGACAGGGGAGACAATGAGCAGTTCTTC. This gives the protein CASRDRGDNEQFF.